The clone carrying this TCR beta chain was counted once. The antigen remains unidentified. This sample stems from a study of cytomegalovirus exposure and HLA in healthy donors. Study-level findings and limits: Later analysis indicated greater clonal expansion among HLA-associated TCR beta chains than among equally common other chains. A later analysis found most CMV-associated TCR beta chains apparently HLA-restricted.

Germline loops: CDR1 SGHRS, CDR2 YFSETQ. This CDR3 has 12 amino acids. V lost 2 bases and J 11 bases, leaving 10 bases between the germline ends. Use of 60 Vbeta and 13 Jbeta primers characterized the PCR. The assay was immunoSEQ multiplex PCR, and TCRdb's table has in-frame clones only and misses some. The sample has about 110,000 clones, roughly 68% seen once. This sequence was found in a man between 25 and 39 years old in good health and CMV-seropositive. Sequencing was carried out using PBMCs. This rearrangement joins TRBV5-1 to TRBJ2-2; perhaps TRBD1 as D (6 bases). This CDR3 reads CASSFVGAELFF. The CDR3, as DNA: TGCGCCAGCAGCTTCGTGGGGGCTGAGCTGTTTTTT.